The 8 T cell receptor beta chains presented below share a single source sample, sequenced in a study of CD8 T cells in ankylosing spondylitis. TCRdb re-called the 5' RACE reads through MiXCR, storing one row per CDR3 protein. The top ten hold about 10% of the sample, which has around 330,000 distinct CDR3 sequences, approximately 10% seen once. Input material: blood, either unsorted or a sorted T cell fraction (not recorded which). These receptors were taken from a female donor with ankylosing spondylitis or in good health (not recorded which).

This clonotype has a count of ten or more. The chain has TRBV10-3 and TRBJ1-1, with D maybe TRBD1 (5 bases). CDR1 and CDR2 (germline): ENHRY, SYGVKD. Between the trimmed V and J ends, which lost 7 bases and 4 bases, there was a span of 13 bases. The CDR3 runs to 13 residues. The DNA of the CDR3 is TGTGCCATCATCGGGGGGACCTTCACTGAAGCTTTCTTT. It yields the protein CAIIGGTFTEAFF.

There are many counts of this clonotype. The chain employs TRBV7-2 and TRBJ2-3, with 12 positions matching TRBD2. The CDR3 sequence is 16 residues long. The V gene end was trimmed by 5 bases and the J gene end by 6 bases; junction bases not matched to a gene: 9. CDR1 is SGHTA, CDR2 FQGNSA, per germline. The chain's CDR3 is CASSPPGLAGYDTQYF. CDR3 in DNA: TGTGCCAGCAGCCCCCCCGGACTAGCGGGATATGATACGCAGTATTTT. Combining the CDR3 with reference TRBV7-2 and TRBJ2-3 gives the whole variable domain GAGVSQSPSNKVTEKGKDVELRCDPISGHTALYWYRQSLGQGLEFLIYFQGNSAPDKSGLPSDRFSAERTGGSVSTLTIQRTQQEDSAVYLCASSPPGLAGYDTQYFGPGTRLTVL.

This clonotype was seen repeatedly, ten times or more. The V and J genes are TRBV5-1 and TRBJ1-1, with 11 bases that match TRBD1. The CDR3 is 17 residues long. V was pared by 2 bases and J by 4 bases, with 10 bases of the junction left unmatched. Germline V gene lookup returns CDR1 SGHRS and CDR2 YFSETQ. CDR3 sequence (DNA): TGCGCCAGCAGCTTCGCAGGACAGGGGGCTACAGGCACTGAAGCTTTCTTT. Its protein product is CASSFAGQGATGTEAFF.

There are many counts of this clonotype. The chain's CDR3 is CASSLNVGGYAYNEQFF. In nucleotides, the CDR3 is TGTGCCAGCAGCTTAAACGTCGGCGGCTATGCCTACAATGAGCAGTTCTTC. The chain combines TRBV7-2 with TRBJ2-1, with D uncertain. The CDR3 extends over 17 amino acids. The germline CDR1 and CDR2 sequences are SGHTA and FQGNSA. Between the trimmed V and J ends, which lost 2 bases and 2 bases, there was a span of 16 bases.

This clonotype was found many times. V gene TRBV12-3 or TRBV12-4 combines with J gene TRBJ1-2; TRBD1 is a possible D gene (5 bases). With 3 bases removed from V and 2 bases from J, the gap between germline ends came to 10 bases. This CDR3 has 14 amino acids. The CDR3 nucleotides read TGTGCCAGCAGTTTGACGGGGGGGAACTATGGCTACACCTTC. Encoded protein: CASSLTGGNYGYTF.

The chain recombines TRBV10-3 with TRBJ2-6, with 7 bases identical to TRBD1. The CDR3 consists of 16 residues. J was trimmed by 2 bases and V by 3 bases; bases with no gene match: 4. CDR1 is ENHRY, CDR2 SYGVKD, per germline. The CDR3 reads CAISDGTETGANVLTF. In nucleotides, the CDR3 is TGTGCCATCAGTGACGGGACAGAAACTGGGGCCAACGTCCTGACTTTC.

The rearrangement links TRBV10-2 to TRBJ2-2; a weak D match, TRBD2 (7 bases). The germline V gene encodes CDR1 WSHSY and CDR2 SAAADI. V shed 6 bases and J shed 6 bases, with 17 bases lying between them. The CDR3 is 15 residues long. The CDR3 here is CASRYAGAFSGELFF. Written as DNA, the CDR3 is TGCGCCAGCAGATACGCGGGGGCGTTCTCCGGGGAGCTGTTTTTT.

This clonotype was recorded at least ten times. The chain has TRBV7-9 and TRBJ2-1; 7 nucleotides align to TRBD1. The CDR3 is made up of 15 amino acids. Trimming took 1 base from V and 9 from J; bases not matched to a gene: 9. Germline CDR1 reads SEHNR; CDR2 reads FQNEAQ (reference sequence). The CDR3 DNA follows: TGTGCCAGCAGCTTAGTAGGGGGCAGGTACCGTGAGCAGTTCTTC. Translating it yields CASSLVGGRYREQFF.